The 20 T cell receptor beta chains below were found in one sample sequenced in a study of somatic mutations in cytotoxic T cells in rheumatoid arthritis. Sequencing used immunoSEQ multiplex PCR; TCRdb keeps in-frame clones, though not all of them. This sample has around 20,000 clones, with roughly 77% found just once. The sequenced sample consisted of CD8+ T cells sorted from blood. The receptors were gathered from an adult with rheumatoid arthritis.

This rearrangement joins TRBV28 to TRBJ2-7; TRBD2 agrees at 14 bases. The germline V gene has CDR1 MDHEN and CDR2 SYDVKM. J gave up 4 bases and V 6 bases, and 11 bases lay outside the gene matches. The CDR3 has 17 residues. The CDR3 sequence is CASRSTSGRAVWYEQYF. The CDR3 DNA is TGTGCCAGCAGATCGACTAGCGGGAGGGCCGTTTGGTACGAGCAGTACTTC.

This chain connects TRBV19 to TRBJ1-5; D unclear. V lost 7 bases and J 0 bases, leaving 13 bases between the germline ends. Germline V CDR1 and CDR2: LNHDA, SQIVND (reference sequence). CDR3 length equals 15 residues. The CDR3 DNA follows: TGTGCCAGTATTTCGGGCGATTATAGCAATCAGCCCCAGCATTTT. Translation: CASISGDYSNQPQHF.

V is TRBV7-9 and J is TRBJ1-1; 11 bases are shared with TRBD1. Trimming at V came to 2 bases and at J to 5 bases, leaving 4 bases not matched to a gene. This CDR3 spans 15 amino acids. CDR1 and CDR2 from the germline V gene are SEHNR and FQNEAQ (reference sequence). CDR3: CASSLSGTGGTEAFF. Written as DNA, the CDR3 is TGTGCCAGCAGCTTAAGTGGGACAGGGGGTACTGAAGCTTTCTTT.

The CDR3 is CASSLSGQGPNTEAFF. Here the CDR3 DNA reads TGTGCCAGCAGTTTATCGGGTCAGGGCCCGAACACTGAAGCTTTCTTT. The genes are TRBV27 and TRBJ1-1; tentatively, D is TRBD1 (5 bases). Germline CDR1 reads MNHEY; CDR2 reads SMNVEV (reference sequence). V lost 0 bases to trimming and J lost 1 base, with 12 bases between them. CDR3 length: 16 amino acids.

This chain's CDR3 is CASSPGGGTSNEQFF. For the CDR3, the DNA is TGTGCCAGCAGCCCAGGAGGGGGGACATCCAATGAGCAGTTCTTC. The chain is built from TRBV11-2 and TRBJ2-1, with D possibly called TRBD1 or TRBD2 (6 bases each). In germline, CDR1 is SGHAT, CDR2 FQNNGV. Trimming stripped 5 bases from V and 6 bases from J, with 17 bases between. The CDR3 loop spans 15 amino acids.

The V call is TRBV9, the J call TRBJ1-2; D is undetermined. The CDR3 has 14 amino acids. V was trimmed by 4 bases and J by 4 bases, leaving 14 bases between them. CDR1 and CDR2 from the germline V gene are SGDLS and YYNGEE. The chain's CDR3 is CASSSLPGFYGYTF. The CDR3 DNA sequence: TGTGCCAGCAGCTCCTTGCCGGGCTTCTATGGCTACACCTTC.

The chain recombines TRBV27 with TRBJ2-7; TRBD1 matches 7 bases. The CDR3 consists of 15 residues. Germline CDR1 MNHEY, CDR2 SMNVEV (reference sequence). J lost 2 bases, V lost 4 bases, and 8 bases had no gene match. The CDR3 region has the DNA TGTGCCAGCAGTTCGACCGGGACAGTCCCCTACGAGCAGTACTTC. Protein product: CASSSTGTVPYEQYF.

J is TRBJ2-1 and V is TRBV5-1, with 10 bases that match TRBD2. J lost 6 bases, V lost 2 bases, and 5 bases had no gene match. This CDR3 comprises 15 residues. CDR1 SGHRS and CDR2 YFSETQ come from the germline V gene. CDR3 residues: CASSLAGGPSNEQFF. CDR3 nucleotide sequence: TGCGCCAGCAGCTTAGCGGGGGGGCCTAGCAATGAGCAGTTCTTC.

The chain uses TRBV29-1 and TRBJ2-1, with D possibly being TRBD2 (7 bases). With 7 bases removed from V and 5 bases from J, the gap between germline ends came to 15 bases. CDR3 length: 13 amino acids. CDR1 and CDR2 from the germline V gene are SQVTM and ANQGSEA. Here the CDR3 reads CSGGGGTNNEQFF. The CDR3 DNA reads TGCAGCGGGGGGGGCGGGACGAACAATGAGCAGTTCTTC.

The gene calls are TRBV7-9 and TRBJ2-1, with TRBD2 matching over 7 bases. Germline V gene sequence: CDR1 SEHNR, CDR2 FQNEAQ (reference sequence). CDR3 length: 17 amino acids. V was pared by 5 bases and J by 5 bases, with 15 bases of the junction left unmatched. CDR3 coding DNA: TGTGCCAGCAGCCCGCCGCTGAGGGCGGGAGCTCACAATGAGCAGTTCTTC. As protein: CASSPPLRAGAHNEQFF.

V gene TRBV11-3 combines with J gene TRBJ2-2; TRBD1 agrees at 9 bases. The CDR3 contains 15 residues. Per the germline V gene, CDR1 is SGHNT and CDR2 is YENEEA. With 5 bases clipped from V and 5 bases from J, the junction kept 6 bases outside the gene matches. The CDR3: CASSPPGTGTGELFF. CDR3 sequence (DNA): TGTGCCAGCAGCCCCCCCGGGACAGGGACCGGGGAGCTGTTTTTT.

The rearrangement uses TRBV27 and TRBJ2-1, with D maybe TRBD1 (6 bases). The V gene lost 4 bases and the J gene lost 3 bases, with 13 bases spanning the gap. The CDR3 is 15 amino acids. Germline V gives CDR1 MNHEY, CDR2 SMNVEV (reference sequence). The CDR3 nucleotides read TGTGCCAGCAGTTCCCCAGGGGTAGGCTACAATGAGCAGTTCTTC. Its protein is CASSSPGVGYNEQFF.

The chain is built from TRBV2 and TRBJ2-7; D gene unclear. Trimming took off 0 bases at V and 3 bases at J, with 6 bases between the two ends. There are 13 residues in the CDR3. CDR1 SNHLY and CDR2 FYNNEI come from the germline V gene. DNA of the CDR3: TGTGCCAGCAGTGAAGCAGGTTTCTACGAGCAGTACTTC. It encodes CASSEAGFYEQYF.

J is TRBJ2-5 and V is TRBV5-1, with TRBD2 matching 14 bases. The CDR3 has 15 amino acids. CDR1 SGHRS and CDR2 YFSETQ come from the germline V gene. V lost 6 bases and J lost 4; bases outside the gene matches: 5. CDR3 region: CASKLTSGGAETQYF. In DNA, the CDR3 is TGCGCCAGCAAACTGACTAGCGGGGGGGCAGAGACCCAGTACTTC.

This clone was seen once. CDR3 residues: CASSLSQITQYF. The CDR3 region has the DNA TGTGCCAGCAGCTTGTCCCAGATTACGCAGTATTTT. The chain recombines TRBV5-6 with TRBJ2-3; D unresolved. Germline loops: CDR1 SGHDT, CDR2 YYEEEE. Trimming left V 1 base short and J 8 bases short, with 8 bases between. This CDR3 is built from 12 residues.

The V and J genes are TRBV30 and TRBJ2-1, with TRBD2 as a possible D gene (6 bases). The ends were cut back, 4 bases at V and 4 bases at J, with 14 bases in the middle. CDR3 size: 14 residues. Germline loops: CDR1 GTSNPN, CDR2 SVGIG (reference sequence). The CDR3 sequence: CAWMDSAGYNEQFF. CDR3 nucleotide sequence: TGTGCCTGGATGGACTCCGCGGGATACAATGAGCAGTTCTTC.

The chain uses TRBV9 and TRBJ2-1, with 13 bases identical to TRBD2. The CDR3 contains 15 residues. The junction had 0 bases not matched to a gene; V was cut back by 0 bases and J by 6 bases. The germline CDR1 and CDR2 sequences are SGDLS and YYNGEE. The CDR3 reads CASSVGTSGSNEQFF. For the CDR3, the DNA is TGTGCCAGCAGCGTAGGGACTAGCGGGAGCAATGAGCAGTTCTTC.

CDR3 region: CASSSGSYYEQYF. Written as DNA, the CDR3 is TGTGCCAGCAGCTCTGGGTCCTACTACGAGCAGTACTTC. The chain is built from TRBV7-9 and TRBJ2-7; no clear D. The length of the CDR3 is 13 residues. The V gene's germline CDR1 is SEHNR and CDR2 FQNEAQ (reference sequence). Trimming stripped 4 bases from V and 3 bases from J, with 10 bases between.

The rearrangement uses TRBV11-2 and TRBJ1-6; D gene uncertain. The germline gives CDR1 SGHAT, CDR2 FQNNGV. The CDR3 has 17 residues. V was trimmed by 1 base and J by 2 bases, leaving 12 bases between them. DNA of the CDR3: TGTGCCAGCAGCTTAGTTCCGGGTCACCCCTATAATTCACCCCTCCACTTT. It encodes CASSLVPGHPYNSPLHF.

The chain carries TRBV19 and TRBJ2-7, with a tentative D call TRBD1 (6 bases). V lost 6 bases to trimming and J lost 3 bases, with 15 bases between them. The CDR3 is 14 residues long. CDR1 is LNHDA and CDR2 is SQIVND in the germline V gene (reference sequence). The CDR3 sequence is CASSYGQGSYEQYF. The CDR3 nucleotides read TGTGCCAGTAGCTATGGGCAGGGGAGCTACGAGCAGTACTTC. Filled out from reference TRBV19 and TRBJ2-7, the complete variable domain reads DGGITQSPKYLFRKEGQNVTLSCEQNLNHDAMYWYRQDPGQGLRLIYYSQIVNDFQKGDIAEGYSVSREKKESFPLTVTSAQKNPTAFYLCASSYGQGSYEQYFGPGTRLTVT.